This T cell receptor beta chain is drawn from a study of radiotherapy plus CTLA-4 blockade in lung cancer. About the research overall: Objective responses emerged in around 18% of patients, and over 30% attained disease control.

Regarding the study as a whole: The study found tumor-derived TCR clones expanded in blood after radiotherapy plus ipilimumab. According to reports, early shifts in blood T cell clones, alongside interferon-beta, forecast response most accurately.

Here immunoSEQ multiplex PCR was the method, and the copy in TCRdb shows in-frame clones only, minus some. This table has about 59,000 clones, roughly four fifths appearing once. The germline CDR1 and CDR2 sequences are MNHNY and SVGAGI (reference sequence). The CDR3 contains 15 residues. V gave up 5 bases and J gave up 4 bases; unmatched junction bases: 7. This clone showed up just a few times. Its antigen remains unidentified. The source material was peripheral blood, sampled from a patient treated with radiotherapy plus ipilimumab. This clonotype was obtained from a human donor with non-small cell lung cancer who had a complete response to radiotherapy plus ipilimumab. J is TRBJ1-3 and V is TRBV6-6; TRBD1 agrees at 8 bases. The CDR3 region is CASSNDRGAGNTIYF. The CDR3 nucleotides are TGTGCCAGCAGTAACGACAGGGGAGCGGGAAACACCATATATTTT.